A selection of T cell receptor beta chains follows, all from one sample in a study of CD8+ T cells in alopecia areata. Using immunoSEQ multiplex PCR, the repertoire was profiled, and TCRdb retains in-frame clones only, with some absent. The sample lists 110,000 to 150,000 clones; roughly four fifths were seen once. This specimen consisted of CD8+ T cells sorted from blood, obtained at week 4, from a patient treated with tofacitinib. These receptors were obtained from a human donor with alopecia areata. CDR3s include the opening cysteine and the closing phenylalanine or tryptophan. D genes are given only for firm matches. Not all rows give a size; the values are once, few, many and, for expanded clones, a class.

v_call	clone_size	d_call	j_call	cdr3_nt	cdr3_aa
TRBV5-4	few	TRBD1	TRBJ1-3	TGTGCCAGCAGCTTAGGACAGGGGCCTGGAAACACCATATATTTT	CASSLGQGPGNTIYF
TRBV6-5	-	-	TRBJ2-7	TGTGCCAGCAGTTCCAGCCACGAGCAGTACTTC	CASSSSHEQYF
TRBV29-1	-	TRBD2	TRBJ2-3	TGCAGCGTTGAATCCTGGACTAGCGGGGAGGCCACAGATACGCAGTATTTT	CSVESWTSGEATDTQYF
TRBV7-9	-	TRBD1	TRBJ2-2	TGTGCCAGCAGCTTAGAACGGACAGGGCTGACCACCGGGGAGCTGTTTTTT	CASSLERTGLTTGELFF
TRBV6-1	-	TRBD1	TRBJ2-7	TGTGCCAGCAGTAAAGGGACAGGGAGCTCCTACGAGCAGTACTTC	CASSKGTGSSYEQYF
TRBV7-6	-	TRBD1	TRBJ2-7	TGTGCCAGCAGCCCGGGGACAGTCAACGAGCAGTACTTC	CASSPGTVNEQYF
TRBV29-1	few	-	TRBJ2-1	TGCAGCGTTGAGGGGTTTCGCAGCTCCTACAATGAGCAGTTCTTC	CSVEGFRSSYNEQFF
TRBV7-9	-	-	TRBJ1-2	TGTGCCAGCAGCCCTCAAGTCGCGGACCAAGGGTATGGCTACACCTTC	CASSPQVADQGYGYTF
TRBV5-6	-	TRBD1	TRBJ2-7	TGTGCCAGCAGCGTGCCGGGGACAGGGTCCTACGAGCAGTACTTC	CASSVPGTGSYEQYF
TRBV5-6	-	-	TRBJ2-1	TGTGCCAGCAGCTTGTGGGTAGCGGACTACAATGAGCAGTTCTTC	CASSLWVADYNEQFF
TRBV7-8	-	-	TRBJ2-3	TGTGCCAGCAGCCTTACAGATACGCAGTATTTT	CASSLTDTQYF
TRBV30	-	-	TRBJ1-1	TGTGCCTGGAGTGTGGCCATTATGAACACTGAAGCTTTCTTT	CAWSVAIMNTEAFF
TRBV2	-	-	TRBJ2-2	TGTGCCAGCGGTTGGACCCTGAACACCGGGGAGCTGTTTTTT	CASGWTLNTGELFF
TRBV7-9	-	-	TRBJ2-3	TGTGCCAGCAGCTTAGCACTCCTCACAGATACGCAGTATTTT	CASSLALLTDTQYF
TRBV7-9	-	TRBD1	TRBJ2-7	TGTGCCACAATGGACAGGGACTACGAGCAGTACTTC	CATMDRDYEQYF
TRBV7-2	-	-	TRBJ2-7	TGTGCCAGCAGCCAGAGGTTGGGCAGGGAACCCTACGAGCAGTACTTC	CASSQRLGREPYEQYF
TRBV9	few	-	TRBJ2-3	TGTGCCAGCAGCGTAGAAGGGACTCCCACAGATACGCAGTATTTT	CASSVEGTPTDTQYF
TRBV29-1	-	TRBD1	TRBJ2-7	TGCAGCGTTGAAGAAAGTGGGACAGGGGCCGCCCAGTACGAGCAGTACTTC	CSVEESGTGAAQYEQYF
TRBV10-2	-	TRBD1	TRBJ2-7	TGCGCCAGCAGGGAGACAGGGCTGGCCTACGAGCAGTACTTC	CASRETGLAYEQYF
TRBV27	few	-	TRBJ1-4	TGTGCCAGCAGTTTAGACAGGACCCTTGAAAAACTGTTTTTT	CASSLDRTLEKLFF
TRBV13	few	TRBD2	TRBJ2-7	TGTGCCAGCAGCAGAGGACTAGCACCCATGCCTAGAGAGCAGTACTTC	CASSRGLAPMPREQYF
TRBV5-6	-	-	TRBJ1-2	TGTGCCAGCAGCTTGGTGGTGGCAGAAGCTAACTATGGCTACACCTTC	CASSLVVAEANYGYTF
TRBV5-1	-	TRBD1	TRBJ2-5	TGCGCCAGCAGCTTGGGGACAGGGCAAGAGACCCAGTACTTC	CASSLGTGQETQYF
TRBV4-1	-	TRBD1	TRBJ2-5	TGCGCCAGCAGTGGACAGGGGGGACAAGAGACCCAGTACTTC	CASSGQGGQETQYF
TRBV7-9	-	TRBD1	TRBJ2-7	TGTGCCAGCAGCTTAACACTGATACGGACAGGGGGCCCCTACGAGCAGTACTTC	CASSLTLIRTGGPYEQYF
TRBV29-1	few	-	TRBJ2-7	TGCAGCGTTGAAAGAAGGGCGGGGGCCTCCTACGAGCAGTACTTC	CSVERRAGASYEQYF
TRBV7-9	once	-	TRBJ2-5	TGTGCCAGCAGCTTAGCTATCGGACAGTCTCTCCAAGAGACCCAGTACTTC	CASSLAIGQSLQETQYF
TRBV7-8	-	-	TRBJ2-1	TGTGCCAGCAGCTTAGAGGGGACAAGGCCGAGGAATGAGCAGTTCTTC	CASSLEGTRPRNEQFF
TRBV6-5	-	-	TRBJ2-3	TGTGCCAGCAGTTACCGGGTCACAGATACGCAGTATTTT	CASSYRVTDTQYF
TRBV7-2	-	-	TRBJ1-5	TGTGCCAGCAGCTTAGGGGTTGGAGGTCAGCCCCAGCATTTT	CASSLGVGGQPQHF
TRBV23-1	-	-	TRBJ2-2	TGCGCCAGCAGTCAACTTCATATAGGGCAGGCTTTAAACGCCGGGGAGCTGTTTTTT	CASSQLHIGQALNAGELFF
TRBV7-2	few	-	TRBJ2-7	TGTGCCAGCAGCTCCGTTCCAGCGGGCTACGAGCAGTACTTC	CASSSVPAGYEQYF
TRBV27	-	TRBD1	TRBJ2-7	TGTGCCAGCAGTCTCCGGACAGGTCCCTACGAGCAGTACTTC	CASSLRTGPYEQYF
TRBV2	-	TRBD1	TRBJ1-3	TGTGCCAGCACCCCCACAGGGGTAGGGGGAAACACCATATATTTT	CASTPTGVGGNTIYF
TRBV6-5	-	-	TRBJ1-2	TGTGCCAGCAGTTACTCGAGCATCCCGGAAGGCTACACCTTC	CASSYSSIPEGYTF
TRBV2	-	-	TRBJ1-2	TGTGCCAGCAGTGATGGCAGGGTGTCTAACTATGGCTACACCTTC	CASSDGRVSNYGYTF
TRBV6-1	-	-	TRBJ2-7	TGTGCCAGCAGTGAAGACCACGAGCAGTACTTC	CASSEDHEQYF
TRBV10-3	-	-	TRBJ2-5	TGTGCCATCAGTGAGTCGATTTTCAGGACCCAGTACTTC	CAISESIFRTQYF
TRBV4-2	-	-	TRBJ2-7	TGTGCCAGCAGCCAATTCAACAGCTACGAGCAGTACTTC	CASSQFNSYEQYF
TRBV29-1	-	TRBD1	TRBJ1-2	TGCAGCGCTAGGCGACCGGACAGGGGGCAGGGCTACACCTTC	CSARRPDRGQGYTF
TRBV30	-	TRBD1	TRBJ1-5	TGTGCCTGGAGTGAGGTGGCAGGGGGGAATCAGCCCCAGCATTTT	CAWSEVAGGNQPQHF
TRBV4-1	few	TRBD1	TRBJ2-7	TGCGCCAGCAGCCAAGAAACCGGGACAGCCTACGAGCAGTACTTC	CASSQETGTAYEQYF
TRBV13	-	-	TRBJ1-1	TGTGCCAGCAGCTTAGCTGGGGTTGAGACTGAAGCTTTCTTT	CASSLAGVETEAFF
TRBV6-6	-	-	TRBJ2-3	TGTGCCAGCTCCTCGTTGGGGCTAGCGTTGGCAGATACGCAGTATTTT	CASSSLGLALADTQYF
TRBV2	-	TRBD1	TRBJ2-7	TGTGCCACCACAGGGGAAGGCTACGAGCAGTACTTC	CATTGEGYEQYF
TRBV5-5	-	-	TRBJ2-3	TGTGCCAGCAGCTTGGCCGTGGATACGCAGTATTTT	CASSLAVDTQYF